This T cell receptor (beta chain) was recovered during a study of T cells after yellow fever vaccination. Findings and limits, study-wide: High-abundance clonotypes from the bulk population could contaminate FACS-sorted repertoires.

TCRdb independently ran MiXCR on the 5' RACE reads; one entry per CDR3 protein. The repertoire consists of some 350,000 distinct CDR3 sequences, with about 4% occurring once and the leading ten covering 24%. This CDR3 region has 13 residues. From germline, CDR1 is MNHEY and CDR2 SVGAGI. With 2 bases removed from V and 2 bases from J, the gap between germline ends came to 6 bases. With respect to this clonotype: Its antigen is unidentified.

The chain links TRBV6-5 to TRBJ1-2, with D hard to call. Sequenced here: PBMCs, sampled 5 days after the yellow fever booster vaccination. This receptor was identified in a young man who received the YFV17D yellow fever vaccine. The CDR3 loop is CASSYTPNYGYTF. CDR3 coding DNA: TGTGCCAGCAGTTACACACCAAACTATGGCTACACCTTC.